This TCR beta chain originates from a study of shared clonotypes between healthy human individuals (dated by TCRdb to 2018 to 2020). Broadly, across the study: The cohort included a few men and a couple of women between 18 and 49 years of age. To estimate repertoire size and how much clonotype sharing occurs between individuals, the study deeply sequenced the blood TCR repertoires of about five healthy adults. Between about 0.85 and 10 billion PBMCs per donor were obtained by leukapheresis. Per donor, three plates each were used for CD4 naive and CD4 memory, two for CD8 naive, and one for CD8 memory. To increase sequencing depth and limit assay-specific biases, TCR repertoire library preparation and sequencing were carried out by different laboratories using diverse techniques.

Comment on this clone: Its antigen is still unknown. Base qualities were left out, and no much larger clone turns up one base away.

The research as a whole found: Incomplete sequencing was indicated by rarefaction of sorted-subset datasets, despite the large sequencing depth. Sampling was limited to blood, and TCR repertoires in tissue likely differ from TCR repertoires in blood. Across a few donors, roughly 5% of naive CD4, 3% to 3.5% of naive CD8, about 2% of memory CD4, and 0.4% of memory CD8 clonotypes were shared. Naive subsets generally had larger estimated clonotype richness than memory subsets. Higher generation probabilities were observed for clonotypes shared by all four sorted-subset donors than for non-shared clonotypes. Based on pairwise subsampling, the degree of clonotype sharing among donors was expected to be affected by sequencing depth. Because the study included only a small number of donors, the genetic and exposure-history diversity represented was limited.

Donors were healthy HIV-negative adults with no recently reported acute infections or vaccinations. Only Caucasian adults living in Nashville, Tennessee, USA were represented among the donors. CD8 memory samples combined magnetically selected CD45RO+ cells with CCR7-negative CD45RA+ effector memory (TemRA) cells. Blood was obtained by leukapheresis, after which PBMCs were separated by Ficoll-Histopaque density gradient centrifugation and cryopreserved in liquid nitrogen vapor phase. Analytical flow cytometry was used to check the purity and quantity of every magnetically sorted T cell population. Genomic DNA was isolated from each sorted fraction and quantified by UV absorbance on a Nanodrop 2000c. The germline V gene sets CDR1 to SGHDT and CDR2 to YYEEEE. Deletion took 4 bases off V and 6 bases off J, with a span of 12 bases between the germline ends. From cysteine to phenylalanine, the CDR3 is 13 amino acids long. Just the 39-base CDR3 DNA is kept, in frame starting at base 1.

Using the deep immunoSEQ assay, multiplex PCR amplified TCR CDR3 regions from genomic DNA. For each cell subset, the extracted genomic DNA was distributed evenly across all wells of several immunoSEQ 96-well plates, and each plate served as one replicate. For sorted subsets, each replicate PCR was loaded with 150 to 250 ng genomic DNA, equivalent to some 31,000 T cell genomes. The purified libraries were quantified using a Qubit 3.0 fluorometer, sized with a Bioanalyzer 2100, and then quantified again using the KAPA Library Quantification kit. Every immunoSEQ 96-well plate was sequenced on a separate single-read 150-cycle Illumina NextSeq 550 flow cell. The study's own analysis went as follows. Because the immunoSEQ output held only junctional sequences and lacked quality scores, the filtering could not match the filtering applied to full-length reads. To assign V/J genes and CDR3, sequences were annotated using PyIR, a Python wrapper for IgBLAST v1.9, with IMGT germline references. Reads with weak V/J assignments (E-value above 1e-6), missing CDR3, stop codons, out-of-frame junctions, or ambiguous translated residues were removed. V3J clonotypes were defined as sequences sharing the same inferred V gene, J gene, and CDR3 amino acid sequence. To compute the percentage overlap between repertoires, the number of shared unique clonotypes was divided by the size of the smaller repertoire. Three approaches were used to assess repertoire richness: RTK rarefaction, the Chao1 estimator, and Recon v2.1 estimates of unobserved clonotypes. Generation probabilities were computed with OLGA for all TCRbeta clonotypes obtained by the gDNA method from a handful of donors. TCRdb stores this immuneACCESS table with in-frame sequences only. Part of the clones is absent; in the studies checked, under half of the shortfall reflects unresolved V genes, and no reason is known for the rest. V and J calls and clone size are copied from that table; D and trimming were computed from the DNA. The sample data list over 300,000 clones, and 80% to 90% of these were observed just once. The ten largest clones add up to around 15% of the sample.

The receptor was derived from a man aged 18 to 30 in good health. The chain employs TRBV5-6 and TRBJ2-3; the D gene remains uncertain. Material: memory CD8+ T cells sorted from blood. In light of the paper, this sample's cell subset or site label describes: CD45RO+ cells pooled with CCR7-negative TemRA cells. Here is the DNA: TGTGCCAGCAGCGCCCGAGAGTACGATACGCAGTATTTT. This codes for CASSAREYDTQYF.